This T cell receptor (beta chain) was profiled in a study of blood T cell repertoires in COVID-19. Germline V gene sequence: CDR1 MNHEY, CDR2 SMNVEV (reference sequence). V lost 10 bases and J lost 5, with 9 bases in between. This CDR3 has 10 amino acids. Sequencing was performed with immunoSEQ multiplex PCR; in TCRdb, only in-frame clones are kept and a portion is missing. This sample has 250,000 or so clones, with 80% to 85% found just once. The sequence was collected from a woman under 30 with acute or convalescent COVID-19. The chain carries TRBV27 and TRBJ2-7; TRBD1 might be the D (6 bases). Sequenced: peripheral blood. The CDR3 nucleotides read TGTGCCAACTACAGGGACGAGCAGTACTTC. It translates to CANYRDEQYF.